The 29 T cell receptor beta chains in this list originate from one sample, sequenced in a study of blood T cell repertoires in COVID-19. Profiling relied on immunoSEQ multiplex PCR, and the TCRdb table lists in-frame clones only, not all of them. This table has about 290,000 clones, around 85% appearing once. Sample: peripheral blood. The origin of the receptors is a woman aged 45-60 years with active or convalescent COVID-19.

This sequence joins TRBV5-5 and TRBJ1-5; 7 nucleotides match TRBD1. J lost 5 bases, V lost 1 base, and 6 bases had no gene match. CDR1 and CDR2 (germline): SGHKS, YYEKEE (reference sequence). The CDR3 is made up of 15 amino acids. The CDR3 sequence is CASSLIPDRDQPQHF. For the CDR3, the DNA is TGTGCCAGCAGCTTGATACCTGACAGGGATCAGCCCCAGCATTTT.

This sequence joins TRBV20-1 and TRBJ2-3; D is perhaps TRBD2 (5 bases). The CDR3 has 14 residues. The ends were cut back, 3 bases at V and 2 bases at J, with 12 bases in the middle. CDR1 and CDR2 (germline): DFQATT, SNEGSKA (reference sequence). The CDR3 DNA reads as TGCAGTGCTAGTCAGTCCGGGAACACAGATACGCAGTATTTT. This encodes CSASQSGNTDTQYF.

The chain employs TRBV6-5 and TRBJ1-3; 8 bases fit TRBD1. This CDR3 spans 14 amino acids. V dropped 6 bases and J dropped 2; count of bases not matched to a gene: 3. Germline lookup yields CDR1 MNHEY and CDR2 SVGAGI. The DNA for the CDR3 is TGTGCCAGCAGCCTACAGGGGGCTGGAAACACCATATATTTT. Protein product: CASSLQGAGNTIYF.

This rearrangement joins TRBV28 to TRBJ1-1; D perhaps matches TRBD1 (6 bases). Per germline, CDR1 MDHEN and CDR2 SYDVKM. Trimming removed 5 bases from V and 3 bases from J, with 13 bases in between. This CDR3 spans 14 amino acids. CDR3 in amino acids: CASSLRQGHTEAFF. The CDR3, as DNA: TGTGCCAGCAGTCTCCGTCAGGGGCACACTGAAGCTTTCTTT.

This chain uses TRBV6-6 with TRBJ2-4; D is uncertain. The length of the CDR3 is 15 residues. Germline V gene lookup returns CDR1 MNHNY and CDR2 SVGAGI (reference sequence). Trimming removed 5 bases at V and 0 bases at J, with 11 bases between. The CDR3 loop reads CASSRSTLAKNIQYF. In nucleotides, the CDR3 is TGTGCCAGCAGTCGATCGACTCTAGCCAAAAACATTCAGTACTTC.

V gene TRBV28 combines with J gene TRBJ2-2; D uncertain. V shed 1 base and J shed 4 bases, with 4 bases lying between them. The CDR3 covers 13 residues. CDR1 and CDR2 from the germline V gene are MDHEN and SYDVKM. CDR3 loop: CASSLSGTGELFF. The CDR3 DNA is TGTGCCAGCAGTTTATCAGGCACCGGGGAGCTGTTTTTT.

This chain links TRBV3-1 (or the pseudogene TRBV3-2) with TRBJ2-1, with 7 bases fitting TRBD2. V dropped 8 bases and J dropped 3; count of bases not matched to a gene: 4. Per the germline V gene, CDR1 is LGHDT and CDR2 is YNNKEL (reference sequence). CDR3 length equals 13 residues. CDR3 sequence (DNA): TGTGCCAGCCAACGGGGGGACTACAATGAGCAGTTCTTC. Translation: CASQRGDYNEQFF.

This chain joins TRBV9 and TRBJ1-2, with D perhaps TRBD1 (6 bases). The CDR3 is made up of 14 amino acids. The germline CDR1 and CDR2 sequences are SGDLS and YYNGEE. V dropped 0 bases and J dropped 8 bases, with 14 bases sitting between them. The CDR3 spells CASSVDQGGRGYTF. In nucleotides, the CDR3 is TGTGCCAGCAGCGTAGACCAAGGGGGTCGGGGCTACACCTTC.

The gene calls are TRBV7-9 and TRBJ2-1; 7 bases agree with TRBD2. With V trimmed by 4 bases and J by 4 bases, 7 bases remained unmatched. The CDR3 loop spans 15 amino acids. Germline CDR1 is SEHNR and CDR2 is FQNEAQ (reference sequence). The CDR3 region has the DNA TGTGCCAGCAGCTCCCTTAGCGGGCCGTACAATGAGCAGTTCTTC. Its translation: CASSSLSGPYNEQFF. Full variable domain (missing parts from reference TRBV7-9 and TRBJ2-1): DTGVSQNPRHKITKRGQNVTFRCDPISEHNRLYWYRQTLGQGPEFLTYFQNEAQLEKSRLLSDRFSAERPKGSFSTLEIQRTEQGDSAMYLCASSSLSGPYNEQFFGPGTRLTVL.

V gene TRBV7-9 combines with J gene TRBJ1-2; D remains ambiguous. Germline loops: CDR1 SEHNR, CDR2 FQNEAQ (reference sequence). The CDR3 loop spans 14 amino acids. V lost 1 base to trimming and J lost 1 base, with 7 bases between them. Here the CDR3 DNA reads TGTGCCAGCAGCTTAGTCGCAGTTAACTATGGCTACACCTTC. Its translation: CASSLVAVNYGYTF.

This clone was detected once. V usage is TRBV7-6 and J usage is TRBJ2-2; 11 bases agree with TRBD2. The CDR3 extends over 17 amino acids. Per the germline V gene, CDR1 is SGHVS and CDR2 is FNYEAQ. V lost 3 bases to trimming and J lost 5 bases; unmatched junction nucleotides: 8. The CDR3 bases are TGTGCCAGCAGCTTGAGAACTAGCGGGAGCGGAACCGGGGAGCTGTTTTTT. Translation: CASSLRTSGSGTGELFF.

The chain is built from TRBV7-2 and TRBJ1-1, with 7 nucleotides matching TRBD1. The CDR3 has 14 amino acids. The germline V gene has CDR1 SGHTA and CDR2 FQGNSA. The trim removed 6 bases at V and 4 bases at J, leaving 8 bases unmatched. CDR3 coding DNA: TGTGCCAGCAGGTTGAACAGGGGAGGCACTGAAGCTTTCTTT. It is translated as CASRLNRGGTEAFF.

The rearrangement joins TRBV7-2 to TRBJ1-6; 9 bases fit TRBD1. This CDR3 contains 16 residues. Looked up from germline, CDR1 is SGHTA and CDR2 is FQGNSA. With V trimmed by 6 bases and J by 7 bases, 10 bases remained unmatched. For the CDR3, the DNA is TGTGCCAGCAGTTTAAGCCCGACAGGGGGGAATTCACCCCTCCACTTT. This gives the protein CASSLSPTGGNSPLHF.

This clone was picked up one time. The chain is built from TRBV2 and TRBJ2-7; 14 nucleotides align to TRBD2. Germline V lookup: CDR1 SNHLY, CDR2 FYNNEI. This CDR3 contains 15 residues. J lost 5 bases, V lost 5 bases, and 5 bases had no gene match. The CDR3 nucleotides read TGTGCCAGCAGTCGACTAGCGGGAGGGCCCCACGAGCAGTACTTC. Amino acids: CASSRLAGGPHEQYF.

The chain combines TRBV19 with TRBJ1-2; D unclear. The CDR3 is 14 residues long. CDR1 and CDR2 (germline): LNHDA, SQIVND (reference sequence). The V and J ends lost 4 bases and 8 bases respectively, with 17 bases between them. CDR3 loop: CASSNPGGSLGYTF. CDR3 DNA sequence: TGTGCCAGTAGTAACCCGGGAGGATCCTTAGGCTACACCTTC.

This chain links TRBV2 with TRBJ1-6, with 8 bases that match TRBD1. With 0 bases clipped from V and 8 bases from J, the junction kept 3 bases outside the gene matches. The germline V gene has CDR1 SNHLY and CDR2 FYNNEI. The CDR3 length is 15 residues. DNA of the CDR3: TGTGCCAGCAGTGAAGCGCAGGGGGCGCATTCACCCCTCCACTTT. Its protein is CASSEAQGAHSPLHF.

This chain links TRBV10-2 with TRBJ2-7; D might be TRBD2 (6 bases). The CDR3 has 16 residues. The germline V gene encodes CDR1 WSHSY and CDR2 SAAADI. V lost 4 bases to trimming and J lost 0 bases, with 16 bases between them. CDR3 coding DNA: TGCGCCAGCAGTGTGGGGGGTCAGGTGAGCTCCTACGAGCAGTACTTC. Protein product: CASSVGGQVSSYEQYF.

The rearrangement joins TRBV29-1 to TRBJ1-2, with 8 bases fitting TRBD1. This CDR3 comprises 12 residues. The ends lost 7 bases at V and 2 bases at J; junction bases unmatched: 3. Looked up from germline, CDR1 is SQVTM and CDR2 is ANQGSEA. The CDR3 region has the DNA TGCAGCGGCGGACAGGGAAACTATGGCTACACCTTC. As protein: CSGGQGNYGYTF.

The V call is TRBV18, the J call TRBJ2-3; the match to TRBD2 covers 9 bases. CDR3 length: 15 amino acids. Trimming took 8 bases from V and 4 from J; bases not matched to a gene: 10. Per germline, CDR1 KGHSH and CDR2 LQKENI. CDR3 coding DNA: TGTGCCAGCCGAACGATAGCGGGAGATGCAGATACGCAGTATTTT. Translation gives CASRTIAGDADTQYF.

The V gene is TRBV6-5, the J gene TRBJ2-3; 8 bases match TRBD2. J lost 3 bases, V lost 6 bases, and 5 bases had no gene match. The germline V gene has CDR1 MNHEY and CDR2 SVGAGI. The CDR3 has 14 residues. The chain's CDR3 is CASRAPGGTDTQYF. CDR3 bases: TGTGCCAGCAGAGCTCCGGGAGGGACAGATACGCAGTATTTT.

The chain is built from TRBV15 and TRBJ1-4; 9 positions match TRBD1. The CDR3 runs to 12 residues. The germline V gene has CDR1 LNHNV and CDR2 YYDKDF (reference sequence). V was clipped by 8 bases and J by 6 bases; unmatched bases: 1. CDR3 nucleotide sequence: TGTGCCACCGGGACAGGGTATGAAAAACTGTTTTTT. It yields the protein CATGTGYEKLFF.

V and J are TRBV6-5 and TRBJ1-5, with D possibly TRBD1 on 6 matching bases. With 7 bases removed from V and 1 base from J, the gap between germline ends came to 14 bases. This CDR3 spans 15 amino acids. Germline loops: CDR1 MNHEY, CDR2 SVGAGI. The CDR3 DNA follows: TGTGCCAGCATCGTCGGGGGGGCGAGCAATCAGCCCCAGCATTTT. This encodes CASIVGGASNQPQHF.

V is TRBV2 and J is TRBJ2-3; 12 bases fit TRBD2. J was trimmed by 1 base and V by 9 bases; bases with no gene match: 5. The germline V gene encodes CDR1 SNHLY and CDR2 FYNNEI. The CDR3 sequence is 15 residues long. The CDR3 bases are TGTGCCAGGTCTCTAGCGGGAGGGCGCACAGATACGCAGTATTTT. This translates into CARSLAGGRTDTQYF.

This clone appeared a few times. The CDR3 DNA is TGTGCCAGCACCCGGGACAGCTATGGCTACACCTTC. It yields the protein CASTRDSYGYTF. This rearrangement joins TRBV12-3 or TRBV12-4 to TRBJ1-2, with 7 bases fitting TRBD1. Unmatched junction bases numbered 3, after V lost 7 bases and J lost 4 bases. The length of the CDR3 is 12 residues.

The chain combines TRBV23-1 with TRBJ1-2, with D possibly TRBD1 on 5 matching bases. TRBV23-1 is given ORF status, its function remaining uncertain. The CDR3 covers 15 residues. V was trimmed by 2 bases and J by 0 bases, leaving 10 bases between them. CDR3 residues: CASSQIQESNYGYTF. The CDR3 nucleotides read TGCGCCAGCAGTCAAATACAGGAATCTAACTATGGCTACACCTTC.

This chain links TRBV7-2 with TRBJ1-1, with 8 bases matching TRBD1. The V and J ends lost 3 bases and 7 bases, in that order; junction bases with no gene match: 10. In germline, CDR1 is SGHTA, CDR2 FQGNSA. The CDR3 has 15 residues. The CDR3 region is CASSFYGQGAGEAFF. CDR3 nucleotides: TGTGCCAGCAGCTTTTATGGTCAGGGGGCTGGTGAAGCTTTCTTT.

The chain uses TRBV7-8 and TRBJ2-5; the match to TRBD1 covers 8 bases. CDR1 and CDR2 from the germline V gene are SGHVS and FQNEAQ. The length of the CDR3 is 16 residues. Trimming took 6 bases from V and 5 from J; bases not matched to a gene: 14. The CDR3 DNA sequence: TGTGCCAGCAGATCCAGGACAGGGATCAGGATGGAGACCCAGTACTTC. The encoded protein is CASRSRTGIRMETQYF.

V gene TRBV16 combines with J gene TRBJ2-2; the D is unclear. The CDR3 is 14 amino acids. Trimming removed 3 bases at V and 6 bases at J, with 11 bases between. From germline, CDR1 is KGHSY and CDR2 FQNENV. The CDR3 DNA reads TGTGCCAGCAGCCACAGGCTCCGTCCCGGGGAGCTGTTTTTT. It encodes CASSHRLRPGELFF.

The rearrangement joins TRBV5-6 to TRBJ1-1; 10 nucleotides match TRBD1. V lost 4 bases, J lost 4 bases, and 13 bases stayed unmatched. The CDR3 has 17 amino acids. Germline CDR1 is SGHDT and CDR2 is YYEEEE. CDR3 coding DNA: TGTGCCAGCAGCGGGGGACAGGGGAGGGCTCCGAGCACTGAAGCTTTCTTT. It yields the protein CASSGGQGRAPSTEAFF.